The rows below give T cell receptor beta chains drawn from one sample of a study of T cell changes during pregnancy in multiple sclerosis. Some clones are missing from TCRdb's copy, which holds only in-frame ones; the method was immunoSEQ multiplex PCR. The data contain over 45,000 clones, about 85% of them singletons. The sequencing used CD4+ T cells from peripheral blood mononuclear cells, collected in the third trimester of pregnancy. The receptor source for this set is a female donor with multiple sclerosis, enrolled in a pregnancy study. Each CDR3 is given with its conserved first and last residue.

CDR3 protein	V gene	J gene
CASSPRGEVSYNEQFF	TRBV11-3	TRBJ2-1
CASRRPNTEAFF	TRBV7-8	TRBJ1-1
CAISDPRGALPLNSYEQYF	TRBV10-3	TRBJ2-7
CASSKGQGATGELFF	TRBV7-2	TRBJ2-2
CASSKEGQGSTDTQYF	TRBV19	TRBJ2-3
CASGPGSTDTQYF	TRBV12-5	TRBJ2-3
CASSRGLAGPSSYNEQFF	TRBV27	TRBJ2-1
CASSPGSGRIGEQYF	TRBV18	TRBJ2-7
CASSGQVLGGTDTQYF	TRBV7-2	TRBJ2-3
CASSLLTSGGAQYF	TRBV14	TRBJ2-5
CASSLTGIRAFF	TRBV7-2	TRBJ1-1
CASSSQTGATGNEKLFF	TRBV19	TRBJ1-4
CASSLATGQGALYEQYF	TRBV5-1	NA
CASPVGGAMNTEAFF	TRBV10-1	TRBJ1-1
CASSLPTTSPIGTQYF	TRBV7-3	TRBJ2-5
CASSVGISGQSETQYF	TRBV9	TRBJ2-5
CASSYSKREQNTEAFF	TRBV6-5	TRBJ1-1
CASSRGQSTNEKLFF	TRBV19	TRBJ1-4
CASSLTAGRYNSPLHF	TRBV27	TRBJ1-6
CSVAETNREGPYGYTF	TRBV29-1	TRBJ1-2
CASSYSSGGVIDTQYF	TRBV7-2	TRBJ2-3
CASSSGTGNEAFF	TRBV6-4	TRBJ1-1
CASSEDRDFQVGEAFF	TRBV6-1	TRBJ1-1
CAISPASGGITGELFF	TRBV10-3	TRBJ2-2
CASSLWAGSNQPQHF	TRBV7-2	TRBJ1-5
CASSAGGDRGLFF	TRBV19	TRBJ1-4
CASSVERDTTEAFF	TRBV9	TRBJ1-1
CASSPGLHSSYEQYF	TRBV27	TRBJ2-7
CASRLGQIYGYTF	TRBV6-6	TRBJ1-2
CASSPPSSDEQFF	TRBV7-9	TRBJ2-1
CASGTGEWNQPQHF	TRBV5-1	TRBJ1-5
CASSFDRVGTDTQYF	TRBV27	TRBJ2-3
CASSPIFVTGGSGNTIYF	TRBV18	TRBJ1-3
CASSSTGTLKTGSYEQYF	TRBV5-1	TRBJ2-7
CASSEEGEYGYTF	TRBV6-1	TRBJ1-2
CASSDLRGLAGANNEQFF	TRBV7-9	TRBJ2-1
CASSLSTGGVGANVLTF	TRBV5-6	TRBJ2-6
CASGTGVFTDTQYF	TRBV7-2	TRBJ2-3
CASRFDRTSSEAFF	TRBV5-8	TRBJ1-1
CASSHRSYGYTF	TRBV7-9	TRBJ1-2
CASSLNQLRSPSPQETQYF	TRBV7-9	TRBJ2-5
CASRPKGELGTQYF	TRBV7-8	TRBJ2-5
CASLGLAGGYEQYF	TRBV18	TRBJ2-7
CAWSPTGYGYTF	TRBV30	TRBJ1-2
CASSEGRLRGEQYF	TRBV18	TRBJ2-7
CASNQTPGTGIGGYGYTF	TRBV5-6	TRBJ1-2
CASSSPYGLATYEQYF	TRBV5-6	TRBJ2-7
CATSRGPQGGDNEKLFF	TRBV15	TRBJ1-4
CAWSALAGDQPQHF	TRBV30	TRBJ1-5
CASSSPPGYYTSTDTQYF	TRBV5-8	TRBJ2-3
CARFRLITDEQYF	TRBV5-3	TRBJ2-7
CASSLKGAWTEAFF	TRBV27	TRBJ1-1
CASSFMAGSAYEQYF	TRBV28	TRBJ2-7
CASSRLQGMVARLAAYNEQFF	TRBV9	TRBJ2-1
CASSIGTNRGGEKLFF	TRBV19	TRBJ1-4